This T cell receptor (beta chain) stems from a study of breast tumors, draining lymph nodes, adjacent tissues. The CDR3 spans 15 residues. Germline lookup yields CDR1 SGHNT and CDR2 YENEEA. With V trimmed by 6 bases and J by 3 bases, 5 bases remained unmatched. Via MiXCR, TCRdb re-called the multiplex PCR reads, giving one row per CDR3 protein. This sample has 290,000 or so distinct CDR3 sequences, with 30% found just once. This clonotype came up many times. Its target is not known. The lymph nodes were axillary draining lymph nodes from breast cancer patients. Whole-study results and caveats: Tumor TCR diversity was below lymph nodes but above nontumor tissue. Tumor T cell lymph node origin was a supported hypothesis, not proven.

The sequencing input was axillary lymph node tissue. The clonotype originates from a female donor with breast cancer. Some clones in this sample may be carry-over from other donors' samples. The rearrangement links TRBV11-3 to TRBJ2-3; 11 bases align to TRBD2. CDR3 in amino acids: CASRPGLAETDTQYF. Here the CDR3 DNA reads TGTGCCAGCAGGCCGGGACTAGCGGAGACAGATACGCAGTATTTT.